These T cell receptor beta chains were read from a single sample in a study of T-cell memory formation after mild COVID-19. TCRdb independently ran MiXCR on the 5' RACE reads; one entry per CDR3 protein. The sample carries around 300,000 distinct CDR3 sequences, roughly an eighth recorded once. Sequencing used PBMCs or a T cell subset sorted from them (not recorded which). The source of these receptors is a man in his late teens or twenties who had mild COVID-19 (a few samples of this study predate the infection). Cell type and time point are not known. CDR3s leave out the opening cysteine and the closing phenylalanine or tryptophan.

j_call,v_call,cdr3_aa
TRBJ1-2,TRBV12-3/TRBV12-4,ASSNSGNYGYT
TRBJ1-5,TRBV12-3/TRBV12-4,ASGPGGGNQPQH
TRBJ1-5,TRBV4-3,ASSQEVMRNQPQH
TRBJ2-7,TRBV7-9,ASSSRDRREQY
TRBJ1-5,TRBV6-5,ASSVAGGQPQH
TRBJ2-7,TRBV4-1,ASSQETSSYEQY
TRBJ2-3,TRBV15,ATRGGGGWTDTQY
TRBJ2-7,TRBV20-1,SASPGFSYEQY
TRBJ1-1,TRBV5-6,ASSGTGALNTEAF
TRBJ2-5,TRBV6-5,ASSYMWTWGETQY
TRBJ2-5,TRBV7-9,ASSLEEGAETQY
TRBJ2-3,TRBV29-1,SVDRRGADTQY
TRBJ2-3,TRBV5-1,ASSLVAGGLTDTQY
TRBJ2-5,TRBV11-2,ASSFRTSGVETQY
TRBJ1-2,TRBV6-5,ASSSRDTYGYT
TRBJ1-1,TRBV5-1,ASSLWTGGGTEAF
TRBJ2-3,TRBV20-1,SARTGATDTQY